This T cell receptor beta chain was documented in a study of blood T cells in healthy people across ages. Then a second PCR, running about 6 to 12 cycles, was carried out with a sample-barcoded 5' primer and a J-beta primer mix. MiXCR was run by TCRdb on the 5' RACE reads, yielding one entry per CDR3 protein. In the table there are some 1.5 million distinct CDR3 sequences, about 45% of which are singletons. V shed 2 bases, J shed 3 bases, and the junction held 6 bases outside the gene matches. The germline V gene has CDR1 SGHTA and CDR2 FQGTGA. CDR3 size: 16 residues. The receptor comes from a woman under 30 in good health. The chain combines TRBV7-3 with TRBJ2-3, with TRBD2 matching over 9 bases. Sequenced input: blood. Written as DNA, the CDR3 is TGTGCCAGCAGCTTATTCTCTAGCGGGAAAACAGATACGCAGTATTTT. Its translation: CASSLFSSGKTDTQYF.